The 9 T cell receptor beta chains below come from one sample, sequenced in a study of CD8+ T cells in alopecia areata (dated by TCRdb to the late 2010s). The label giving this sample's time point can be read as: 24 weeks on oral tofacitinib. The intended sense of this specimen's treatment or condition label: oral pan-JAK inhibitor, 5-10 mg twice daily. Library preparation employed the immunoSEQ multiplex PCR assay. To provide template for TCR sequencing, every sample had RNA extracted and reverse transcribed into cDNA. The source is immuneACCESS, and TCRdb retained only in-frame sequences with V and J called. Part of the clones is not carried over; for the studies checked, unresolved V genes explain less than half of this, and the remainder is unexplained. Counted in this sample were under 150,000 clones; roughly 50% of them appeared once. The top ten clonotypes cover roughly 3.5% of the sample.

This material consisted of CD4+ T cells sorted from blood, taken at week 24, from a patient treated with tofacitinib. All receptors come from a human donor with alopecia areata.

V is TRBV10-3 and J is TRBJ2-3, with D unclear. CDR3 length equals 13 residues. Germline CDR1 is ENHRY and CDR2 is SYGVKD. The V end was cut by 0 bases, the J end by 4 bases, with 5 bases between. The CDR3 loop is CAISESNADTQYF. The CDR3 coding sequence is TGTGCCATCAGTGAGTCGAATGCAGATACGCAGTATTTT.

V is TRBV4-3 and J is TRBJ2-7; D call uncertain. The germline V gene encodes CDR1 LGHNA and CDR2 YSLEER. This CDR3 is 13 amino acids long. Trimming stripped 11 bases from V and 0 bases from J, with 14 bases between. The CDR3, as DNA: TGCGCCTCAACGGTCAGGAGCTCCTACGAGCAGTACTTC. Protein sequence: CASTVRSSYEQYF.

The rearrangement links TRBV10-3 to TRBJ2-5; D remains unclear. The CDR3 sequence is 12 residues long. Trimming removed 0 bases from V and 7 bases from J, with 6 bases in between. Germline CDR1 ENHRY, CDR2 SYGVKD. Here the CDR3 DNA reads TGTGCCATCAGTGAGTCGTTAGGGACCCAGTACTTC. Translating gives CAISESLGTQYF.

The CDR3 bases are TGCGCCAGCAGCCACGGGACGGACTACGAGCAGTACTTC. It translates to CASSHGTDYEQYF. This rearrangement joins TRBV5-1 to TRBJ2-7; tentatively, D is TRBD1 or TRBD2 (5 bases each). Germline CDR1 is SGHRS and CDR2 is YFSETQ. V was clipped by 4 bases and J by 3 bases, with 11 bases between them. The CDR3 has 13 residues. Drawing the rest from reference TRBV5-1 and TRBJ2-7, the complete variable domain is KAGVTQTPRYLIKTRGQQVTLSCSPISGHRSVSWYQQTPGQGLQFLFEYFSETQRNKGNFPGRFSGRQFSNSRSEMNVSTLELGDSALYLCASSHGTDYEQYFGPGTRLTVT.

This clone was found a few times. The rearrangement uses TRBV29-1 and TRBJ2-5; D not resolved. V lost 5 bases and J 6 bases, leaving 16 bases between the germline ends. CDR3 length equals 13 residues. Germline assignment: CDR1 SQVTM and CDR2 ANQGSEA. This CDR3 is CSVIPNTSQTQYF. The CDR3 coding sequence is TGCAGCGTTATCCCGAACACCTCCCAGACCCAGTACTTC.

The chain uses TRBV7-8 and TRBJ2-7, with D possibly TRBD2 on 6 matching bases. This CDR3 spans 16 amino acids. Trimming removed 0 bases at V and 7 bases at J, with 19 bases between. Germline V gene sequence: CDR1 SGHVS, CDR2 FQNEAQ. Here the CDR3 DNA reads TGTGCCAGCAGCTTAGCACGTCACCCCAAGGCGGGGGAGCAGTACTTC. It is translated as CASSLARHPKAGEQYF.

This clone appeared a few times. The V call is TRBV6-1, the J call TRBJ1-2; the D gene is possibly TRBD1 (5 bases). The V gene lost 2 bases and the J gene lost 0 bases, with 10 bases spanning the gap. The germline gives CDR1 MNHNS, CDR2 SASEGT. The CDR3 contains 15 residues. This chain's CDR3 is CASSEFGGTNYGYTF. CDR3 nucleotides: TGTGCCAGCAGTGAATTCGGGGGGACTAACTATGGCTACACCTTC.

CDR3 nucleotide sequence: TGTGCCAGCTCACCACCGTCGACCTCAAGAGGCGAGCAGTACTTC. Encoded protein: CASSPPSTSRGEQYF. V and J are TRBV18 and TRBJ2-7; D gene uncertain. The length of the CDR3 is 15 residues. Germline V lookup: CDR1 KGHSH, CDR2 LQKENI. V lost 0 bases and J lost 6, with 15 bases in between.

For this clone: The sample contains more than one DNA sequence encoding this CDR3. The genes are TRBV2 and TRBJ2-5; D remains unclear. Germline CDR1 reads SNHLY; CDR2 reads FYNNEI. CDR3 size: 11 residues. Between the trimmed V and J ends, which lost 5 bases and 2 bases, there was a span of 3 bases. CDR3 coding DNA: TGTGCCAGCAGTAGACAAGAGACCCAGTACTTC. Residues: CASSRQETQYF.